Reported below is one T cell receptor (beta chain). The antigen is undetermined. The CDR3 contains 16 residues. The germline V gene has CDR1 MNHNS and CDR2 SASEGT. Trimming at V came to 1 base and at J to 7 bases, leaving 8 bases not matched to a gene. These data originate in a study of response to subunit inactivated influenza vaccine. TCRdb reprocessed the RT-PCR reads with MiXCR, giving one entry per CDR3 protein. The sample records approximately 530,000 distinct CDR3 sequences, less than 8% being singletons. Study results and limitations: Each seasonal flu vaccination may recruit only limited new T cells, authors suggested.

The TCR originated in a man between 50 and 75 years old who received an inactivated influenza vaccine. The rearrangement links TRBV6-1 to TRBJ2-1; 9 bases map to TRBD1. Sequencing used PBMCs from blood, obtained around 25 months after vaccination. CDR3 sequence: CASSEVDGTGWNEQFF. The CDR3 coding sequence is TGTGCCAGCAGTGAAGTCGATGGGACAGGGTGGAATGAGCAGTTCTTC.